This TCR beta chain was captured in a study of neoadjuvant nivolumab and ipilimumab in lung cancer. Study observations and caveats: Resected-tumor TCR richness correlated positively with pretherapy blood richness.

Libraries were prepared by immunoSEQ multiplex PCR; TCRdb keeps only in-frame clonotypes and omits some of them. This table holds tens of thousands of clones, around nine tenths found once. CDR1 SQVTM and CDR2 ANQGSEA come from the germline V gene. The germline V and J ends were trimmed by 4 bases and 9 bases, with 17 bases remaining between them. The CDR3 contains 13 residues. This clone was recorded only once. The antigen is not known. The source was blood, collected before neoadjuvant nivolumab, alone or with ipilimumab. J is TRBJ2-3 and V is TRBV29-1; possibly TRBD1 or TRBD2 for D (6 bases each). The receptor was derived from an adult with non-small cell lung cancer. Some clones in this sample may be carry-over from other donors' samples. As DNA, the CDR3 is TGCAGCGTTGTAGGGGGGCTCGGCGACACGCAGTATTTT. Translated, it gives CSVVGGLGDTQYF.